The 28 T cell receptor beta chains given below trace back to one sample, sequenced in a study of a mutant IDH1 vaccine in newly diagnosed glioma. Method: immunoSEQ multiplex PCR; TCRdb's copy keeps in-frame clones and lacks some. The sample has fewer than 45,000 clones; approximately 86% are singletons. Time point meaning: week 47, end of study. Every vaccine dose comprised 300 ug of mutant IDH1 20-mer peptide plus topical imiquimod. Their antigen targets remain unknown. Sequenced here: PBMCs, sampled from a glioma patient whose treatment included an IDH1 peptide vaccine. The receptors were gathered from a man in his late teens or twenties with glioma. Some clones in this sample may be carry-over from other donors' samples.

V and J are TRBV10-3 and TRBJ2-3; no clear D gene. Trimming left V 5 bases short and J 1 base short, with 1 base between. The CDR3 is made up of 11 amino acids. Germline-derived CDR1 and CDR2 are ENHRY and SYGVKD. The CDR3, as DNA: TGTGCCATCAGTCGCACAGATACGCAGTATTTT. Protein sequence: CAISRTDTQYF.

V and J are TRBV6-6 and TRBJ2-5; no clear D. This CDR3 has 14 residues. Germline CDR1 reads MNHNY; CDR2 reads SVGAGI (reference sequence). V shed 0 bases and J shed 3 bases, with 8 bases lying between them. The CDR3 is CASSYSAPEETQYF. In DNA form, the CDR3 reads TGTGCCAGCAGTTACTCGGCTCCCGAAGAGACCCAGTACTTC.

This CDR3 is CASRGTGMTEAFF. The CDR3 coding sequence is TGTGCCAGCAGGGGGACAGGGATGACTGAAGCTTTCTTT. The V gene is TRBV27, the J gene TRBJ1-1, with TRBD1 matching over 9 bases. The J segment lost 5 bases and the V segment lost 6 bases, leaving 4 bases of the junction unmatched. This CDR3 has 13 amino acids. CDR1 is MNHEY and CDR2 is SMNVEV in the germline V gene (reference sequence).

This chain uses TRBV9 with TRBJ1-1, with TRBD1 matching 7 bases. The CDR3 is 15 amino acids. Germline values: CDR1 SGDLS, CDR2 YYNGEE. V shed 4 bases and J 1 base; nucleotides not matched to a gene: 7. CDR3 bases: TGTGCCAGCAGCCGCGAAGGACAGGCGAACACTGAAGCTTTCTTT. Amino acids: CASSREGQANTEAFF.

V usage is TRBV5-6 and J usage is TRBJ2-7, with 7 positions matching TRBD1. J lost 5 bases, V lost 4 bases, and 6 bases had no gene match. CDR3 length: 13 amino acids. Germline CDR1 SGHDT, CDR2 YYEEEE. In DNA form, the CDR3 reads TGTGCCAGCAGCCGAGACAGGGCCCACGAGCAGTACTTC. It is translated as CASSRDRAHEQYF.

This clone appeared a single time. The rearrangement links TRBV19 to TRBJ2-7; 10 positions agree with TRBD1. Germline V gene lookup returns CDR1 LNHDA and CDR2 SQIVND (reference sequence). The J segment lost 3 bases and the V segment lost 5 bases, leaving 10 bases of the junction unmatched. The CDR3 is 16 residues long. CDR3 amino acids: CASSASRDRGYYEQYF. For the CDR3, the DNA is TGTGCCAGTAGTGCCTCCCGGGACAGGGGCTACTACGAGCAGTACTTC.

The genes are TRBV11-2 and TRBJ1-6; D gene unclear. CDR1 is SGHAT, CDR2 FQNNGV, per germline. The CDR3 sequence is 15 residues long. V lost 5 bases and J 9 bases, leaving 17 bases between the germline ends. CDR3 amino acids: CASSPTKARGSPLHF. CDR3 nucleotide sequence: TGTGCCAGCAGCCCCACCAAGGCACGGGGTTCACCCCTCCACTTT.

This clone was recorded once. CDR3 coding DNA: TGCAGTGCTAGAATTACCGGGGAGCTGTTTTTT. Its translation is CSARITGELFF. The chain joins TRBV20-1 to TRBJ2-2; D gene uncertain. The CDR3 has 11 amino acids. Germline V gene lookup returns CDR1 DFQATT and CDR2 SNEGSKA (reference sequence). V dropped 2 bases and J dropped 5 bases, with 3 bases sitting between them.

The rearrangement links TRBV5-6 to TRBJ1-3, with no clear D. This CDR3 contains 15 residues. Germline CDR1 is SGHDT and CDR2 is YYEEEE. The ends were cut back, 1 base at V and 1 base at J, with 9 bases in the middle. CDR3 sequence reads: CASSLRTASGNTIYF. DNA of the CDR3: TGTGCCAGCAGCTTGAGGACCGCATCTGGAAACACCATATATTTT.

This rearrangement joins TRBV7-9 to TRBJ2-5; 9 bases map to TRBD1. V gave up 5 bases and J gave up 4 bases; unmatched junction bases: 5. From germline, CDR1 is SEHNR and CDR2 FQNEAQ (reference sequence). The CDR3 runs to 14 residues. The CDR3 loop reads CASSPRDRAETQYF. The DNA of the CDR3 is TGTGCCAGCAGCCCCCGGGACAGGGCAGAGACCCAGTACTTC. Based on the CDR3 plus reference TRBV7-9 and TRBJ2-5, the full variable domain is DTGVSQNPRHKITKRGQNVTFRCDPISEHNRLYWYRQTLGQGPEFLTYFQNEAQLEKSRLLSDRFSAERPKGSFSTLEIQRTEQGDSAMYLCASSPRDRAETQYFGPGTRLLVL.

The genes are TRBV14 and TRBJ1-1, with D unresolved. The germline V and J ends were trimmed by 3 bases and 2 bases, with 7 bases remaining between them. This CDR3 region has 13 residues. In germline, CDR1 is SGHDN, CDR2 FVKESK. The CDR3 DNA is TGTGCCAGCAGCCATGGGCGTAACACTGAAGCTTTCTTT. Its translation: CASSHGRNTEAFF.

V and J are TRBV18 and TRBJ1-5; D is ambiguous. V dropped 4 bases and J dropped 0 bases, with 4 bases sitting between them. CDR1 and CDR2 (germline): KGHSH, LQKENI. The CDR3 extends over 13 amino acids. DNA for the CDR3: TGTGCCAGCTCACAGGATAGCAATCAGCCCCAGCATTTT. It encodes CASSQDSNQPQHF.

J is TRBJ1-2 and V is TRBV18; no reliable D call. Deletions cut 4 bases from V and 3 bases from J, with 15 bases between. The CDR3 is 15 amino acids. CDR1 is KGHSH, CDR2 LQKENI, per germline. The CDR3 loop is CASSLRRASDYGYTF. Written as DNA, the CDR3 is TGTGCCAGCTCACTACGCCGGGCATCGGACTATGGCTACACCTTC.

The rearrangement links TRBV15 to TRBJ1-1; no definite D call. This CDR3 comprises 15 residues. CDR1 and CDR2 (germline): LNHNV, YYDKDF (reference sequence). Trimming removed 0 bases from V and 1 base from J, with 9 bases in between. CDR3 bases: TGTGCCACCAGCAGAGACGGAGCAAGGAACACTGAAGCTTTCTTT. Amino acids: CATSRDGARNTEAFF.

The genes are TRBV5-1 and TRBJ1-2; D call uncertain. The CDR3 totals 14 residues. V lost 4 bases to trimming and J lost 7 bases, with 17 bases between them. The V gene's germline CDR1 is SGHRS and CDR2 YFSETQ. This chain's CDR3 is CASSPISGRTGYTF. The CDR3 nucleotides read TGCGCCAGCAGCCCCATCTCCGGGAGGACTGGCTACACCTTC.

The CDR3 loop reads CASSPTGRGETQYF. For the CDR3, the DNA is TGTGCCAGCAGCCCGACAGGGAGGGGAGAGACCCAGTACTTC. The V call is TRBV7-2, the J call TRBJ2-5; D assignment may be TRBD1 or TRBD2 (7 bases each). Germline V lookup: CDR1 SGHTA, CDR2 FQGNSA. Trimming took 5 bases from V and 4 from J, leaving 14 bases between them. The CDR3 sequence is 14 residues long. Variable domain in full (rest from reference TRBV7-2 and TRBJ2-5): GAGVSQSPSNKVTEKGKDVELRCDPISGHTALYWYRQSLGQGLEFLIYFQGNSAPDKSGLPSDRFSAERTGGSVSTLTIQRTQQEDSAVYLCASSPTGRGETQYFGPGTRLLVL.

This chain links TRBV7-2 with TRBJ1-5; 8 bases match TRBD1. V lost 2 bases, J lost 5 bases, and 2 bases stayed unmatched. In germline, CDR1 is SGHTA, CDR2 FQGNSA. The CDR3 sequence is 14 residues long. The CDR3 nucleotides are TGTGCCAGCAGCTTACCGGGACAGGATCAGCCCCAGCATTTT. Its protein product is CASSLPGQDQPQHF.

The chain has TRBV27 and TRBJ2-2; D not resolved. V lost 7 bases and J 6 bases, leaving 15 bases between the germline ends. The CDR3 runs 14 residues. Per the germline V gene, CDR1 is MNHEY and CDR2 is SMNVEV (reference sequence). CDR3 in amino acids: CASTSDAWSGELFF. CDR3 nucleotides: TGTGCCAGCACCTCGGACGCCTGGTCCGGGGAGCTGTTTTTT.

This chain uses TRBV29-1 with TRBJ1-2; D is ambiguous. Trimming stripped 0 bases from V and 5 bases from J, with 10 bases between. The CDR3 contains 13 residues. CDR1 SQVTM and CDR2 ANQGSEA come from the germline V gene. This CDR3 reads CSVEEPGLYGYTF. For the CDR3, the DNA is TGCAGCGTTGAAGAGCCCGGGTTGTATGGCTACACCTTC.

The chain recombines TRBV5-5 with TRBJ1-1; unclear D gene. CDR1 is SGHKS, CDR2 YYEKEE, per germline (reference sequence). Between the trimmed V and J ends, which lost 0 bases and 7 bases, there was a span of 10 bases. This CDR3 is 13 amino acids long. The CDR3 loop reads CASSLAGMYEAFF. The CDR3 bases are TGTGCCAGCAGCTTGGCCGGCATGTATGAAGCTTTCTTT.

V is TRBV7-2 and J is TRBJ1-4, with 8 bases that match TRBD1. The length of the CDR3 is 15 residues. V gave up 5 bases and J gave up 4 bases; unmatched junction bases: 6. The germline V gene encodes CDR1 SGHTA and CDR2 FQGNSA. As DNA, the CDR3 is TGTGCCAGCAGCCTTGAGGACAGGGTTAATGAAAAACTGTTTTTT. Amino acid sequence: CASSLEDRVNEKLFF.

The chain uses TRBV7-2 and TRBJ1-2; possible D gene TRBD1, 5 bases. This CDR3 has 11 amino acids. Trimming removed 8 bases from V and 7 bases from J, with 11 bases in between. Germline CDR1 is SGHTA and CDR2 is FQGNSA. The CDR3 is CASLGVRGYTF. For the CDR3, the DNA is TGTGCCAGCTTAGGGGTACGTGGCTACACCTTC. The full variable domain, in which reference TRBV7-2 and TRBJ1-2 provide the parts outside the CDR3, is GAGVSQSPSNKVTEKGKDVELRCDPISGHTALYWYRQSLGQGLEFLIYFQGNSAPDKSGLPSDRFSAERTGGSVSTLTIQRTQQEDSAVYLCASLGVRGYTFGSGTRLTVV.

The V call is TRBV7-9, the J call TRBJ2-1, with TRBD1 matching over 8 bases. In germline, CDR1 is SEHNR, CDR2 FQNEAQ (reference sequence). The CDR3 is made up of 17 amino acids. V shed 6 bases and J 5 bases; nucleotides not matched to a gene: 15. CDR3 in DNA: TGTGCCAGCAGTTCCCTCCCCCGGACAGGGTTCAACAATGAGCAGTTCTTC. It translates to CASSSLPRTGFNNEQFF.

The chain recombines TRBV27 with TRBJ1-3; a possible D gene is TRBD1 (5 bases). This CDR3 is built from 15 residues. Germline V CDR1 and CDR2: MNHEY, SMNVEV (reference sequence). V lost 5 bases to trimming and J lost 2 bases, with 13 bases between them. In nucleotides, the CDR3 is TGTGCCAGCAGTACAGTCAGGGTTCCTGGAAACACCATATATTTT. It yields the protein CASSTVRVPGNTIYF.

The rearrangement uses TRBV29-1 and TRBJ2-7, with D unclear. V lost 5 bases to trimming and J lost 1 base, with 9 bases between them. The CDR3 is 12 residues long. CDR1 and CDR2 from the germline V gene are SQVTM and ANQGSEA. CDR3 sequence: CSVSQRSYEQYF. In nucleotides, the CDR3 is TGCAGCGTTTCGCAGCGATCCTACGAGCAGTACTTC.

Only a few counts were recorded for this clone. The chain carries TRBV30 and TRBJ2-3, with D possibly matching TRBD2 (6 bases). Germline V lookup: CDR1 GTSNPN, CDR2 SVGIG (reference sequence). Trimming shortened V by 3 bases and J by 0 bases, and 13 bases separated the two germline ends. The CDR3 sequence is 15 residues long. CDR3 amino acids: CAWSAWGTSTDTQYF. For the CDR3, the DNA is TGTGCCTGGAGCGCCTGGGGGACTAGCACAGATACGCAGTATTTT.

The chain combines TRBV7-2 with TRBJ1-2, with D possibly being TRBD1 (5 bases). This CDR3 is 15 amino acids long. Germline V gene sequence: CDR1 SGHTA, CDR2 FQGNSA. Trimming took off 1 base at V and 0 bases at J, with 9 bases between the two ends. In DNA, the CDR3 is TGTGCCAGCAGCTTAGGACAGTTAGCTAACTATGGCTACACCTTC. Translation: CASSLGQLANYGYTF.

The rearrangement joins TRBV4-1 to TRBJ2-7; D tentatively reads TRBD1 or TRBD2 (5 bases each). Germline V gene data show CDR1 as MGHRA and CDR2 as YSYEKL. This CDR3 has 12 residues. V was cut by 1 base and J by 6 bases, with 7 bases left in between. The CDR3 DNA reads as TGCGCCAGCAGCCAAGTAGGGACCGAGCAGTACTTC. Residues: CASSQVGTEQYF.